This T cell receptor beta chain comes out of a study of cytomegalovirus exposure and HLA in healthy donors. Study as a whole: An earlier analysis identified 110 million or so unique TCR beta sequences in some 180 million T cells. The study, taken as a whole, reports: Cytomegalovirus status was reportedly diagnosed by the classifier with high specificity and sensitivity. In a later analysis, at a false discovery rate of 0.05, over 15,000 TCR beta sequences matched HLA alleles.

On this clone: Antigen: not known.

PCR was performed using 60 Vbeta and 13 Jbeta primers. Data came from immunoSEQ multiplex PCR; TCRdb stores just in-frame clones and leaves some out. The sample includes around 170,000 clones, 82% of them seen just once. Between the trimmed V and J ends, which lost 5 bases and 1 base, there was a span of 9 bases. The CDR3 sequence is 13 residues long. Germline CDR1 and CDR2: GTSNPN and SVGIG (reference sequence). V gene TRBV30 combines with J gene TRBJ2-1; tentatively, D is TRBD2 (5 bases). This sequence originates from a man aged 40-50 years in good health and CMV-seronegative. The sample was PBMCs. The DNA of the CDR3 is TGTGCCTGGGCAGCGGCTTCCTACAATGAGCAGTTCTTC. It specifies CAWAAASYNEQFF.